The TCR beta chain under discussion was sequenced for a study of cytotoxic CD8 clonotypes in ibrutinib-treated CLL. In the study overall: Researchers reported about a dozen relapsed/refractory and some 14 treatment-naive patients, around 17 of them IGHV unmutated. Broader study findings: Higher circulating CD8+ T-cell counts strongly accompanied higher baseline clonality, above age-matched healthy donors. Sustained-remission and progressing patients were not sampled at matched times.

The data were produced by immunoSEQ multiplex PCR, yet TCRdb's version contains in-frame clones alone and is incomplete. The data contain fewer than 200,000 clones, around 80% of them singletons. Worth noting for this clone: Its antigen remains unidentified.

The CDR3 length is 15 residues. The germline V gene encodes CDR1 KGHSH and CDR2 LQKENI. Deletions cut 1 base from V and 6 bases from J, with 13 bases between. This TCR came from a human donor with chronic lymphocytic leukemia. The sample was PBMCs, taken after 24 months of ibrutinib treatment. V usage is TRBV18 and J usage is TRBJ1-3, with D uncertain. Here the CDR3 reads CASSPRGSTPNTIYF. The CDR3 DNA reads TGTGCCAGCTCACCACGAGGTTCCACCCCAAACACCATATATTTT.